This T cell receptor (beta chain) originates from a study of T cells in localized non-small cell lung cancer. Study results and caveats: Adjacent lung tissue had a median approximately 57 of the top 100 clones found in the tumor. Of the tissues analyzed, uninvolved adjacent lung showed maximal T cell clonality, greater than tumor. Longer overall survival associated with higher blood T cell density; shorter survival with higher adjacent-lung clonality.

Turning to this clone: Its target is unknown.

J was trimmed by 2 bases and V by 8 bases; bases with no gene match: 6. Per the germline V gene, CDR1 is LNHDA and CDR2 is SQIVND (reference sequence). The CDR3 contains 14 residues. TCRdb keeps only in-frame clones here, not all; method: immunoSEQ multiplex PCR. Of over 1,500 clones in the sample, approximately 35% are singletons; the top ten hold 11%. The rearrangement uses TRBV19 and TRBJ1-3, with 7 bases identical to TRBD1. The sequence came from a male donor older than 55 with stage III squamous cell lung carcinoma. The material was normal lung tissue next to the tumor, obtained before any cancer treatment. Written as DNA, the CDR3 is TGTGCCAGTGACGACAGGGTGGCTGGAAACACCATATATTTT. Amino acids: CASDDRVAGNTIYF.